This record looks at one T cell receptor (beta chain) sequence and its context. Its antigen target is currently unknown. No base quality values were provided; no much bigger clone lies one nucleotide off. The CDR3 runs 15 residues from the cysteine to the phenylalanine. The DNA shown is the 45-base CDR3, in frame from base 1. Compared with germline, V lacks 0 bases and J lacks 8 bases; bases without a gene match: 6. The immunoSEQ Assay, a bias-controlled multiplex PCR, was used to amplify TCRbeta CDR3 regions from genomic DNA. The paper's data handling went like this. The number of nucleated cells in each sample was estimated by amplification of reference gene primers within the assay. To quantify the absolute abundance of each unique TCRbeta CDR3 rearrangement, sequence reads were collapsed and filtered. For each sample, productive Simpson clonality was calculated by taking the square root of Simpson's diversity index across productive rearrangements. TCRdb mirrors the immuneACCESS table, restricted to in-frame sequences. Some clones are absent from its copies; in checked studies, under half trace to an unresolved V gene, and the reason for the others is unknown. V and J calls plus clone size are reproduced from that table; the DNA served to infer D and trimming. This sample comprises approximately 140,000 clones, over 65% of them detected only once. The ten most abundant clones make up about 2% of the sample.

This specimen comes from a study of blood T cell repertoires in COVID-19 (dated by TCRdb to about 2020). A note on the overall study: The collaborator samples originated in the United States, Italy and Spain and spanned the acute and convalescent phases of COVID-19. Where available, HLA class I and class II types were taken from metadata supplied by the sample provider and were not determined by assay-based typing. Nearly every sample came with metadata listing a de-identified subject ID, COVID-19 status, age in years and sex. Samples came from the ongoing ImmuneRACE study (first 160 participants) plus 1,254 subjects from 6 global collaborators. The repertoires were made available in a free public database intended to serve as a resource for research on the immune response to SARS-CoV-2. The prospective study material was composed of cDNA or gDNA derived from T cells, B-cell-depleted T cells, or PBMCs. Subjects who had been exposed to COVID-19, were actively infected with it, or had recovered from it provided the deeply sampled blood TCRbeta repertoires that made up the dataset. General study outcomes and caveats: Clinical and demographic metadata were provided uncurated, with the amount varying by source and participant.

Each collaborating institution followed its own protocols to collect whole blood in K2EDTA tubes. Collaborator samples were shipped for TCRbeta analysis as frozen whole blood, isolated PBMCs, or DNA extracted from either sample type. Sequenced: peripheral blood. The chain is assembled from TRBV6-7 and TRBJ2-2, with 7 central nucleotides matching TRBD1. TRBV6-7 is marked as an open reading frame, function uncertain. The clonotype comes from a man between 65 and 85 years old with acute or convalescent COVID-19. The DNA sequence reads TGTGCCAGCAGTTACTCTCAGGGGGTGTTTGGGGAGCTGTTTTTT. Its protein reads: CASSYSQGVFGELFF.